Listed below are T cell receptor beta chains from one sample, sequenced in a study of blood T cell repertoires in COVID-19. Using immunoSEQ multiplex PCR, the repertoire was profiled, and TCRdb retains in-frame clones only, with some absent. This sample has some 200,000 clones; approximately 90% occur once, and the top ten carry roughly 6%. The sample was peripheral blood. The source of these receptors is a man between 35 and 55 years old with active or convalescent COVID-19. CDR3s include the opening cysteine and the closing phenylalanine or tryptophan. A D gene is named only where the DNA matches it firmly. A clone size is listed for some rows: how often the clone was seen (once, few, many), or a class if it is expanded.

j_call d_call clone_size v_call cdr3_nt cdr3_aa
TRBJ2-7 TRBD2 . TRBV3-1/TRBV3-2 TGTGCCAGCAGCCAACCGGGACTAGCGGGGGCCCCCTACGAGCAGTACTTC CASSQPGLAGAPYEQYF
TRBJ1-2 . . TRBV5-1 TGCGCCAGCAGCTTGGCCGATCGGGGGGTAAACTATGGCTACACCTTC CASSLADRGVNYGYTF
TRBJ1-5 . . TRBV27 TGTGCCAGCAGTTTACTCGGCGGGAATCAGCCCCAGCATTTT CASSLLGGNQPQHF
TRBJ2-1 TRBD2 . TRBV5-1 TGCGCCAGCAGCTCCGGACTAGCGGGCCGGTACAATGAGCAGTTCTTC CASSSGLAGRYNEQFF
TRBJ1-5 . . TRBV19 TGTGCCAGTAGTGACCGGACTCGGGGCAATCAGCCCCAGCATTTT CASSDRTRGNQPQHF
TRBJ2-1 . . TRBV27 TGTGCCAGCAGTTTAAACAGATACAATGAGCAGTTCTTC CASSLNRYNEQFF
TRBJ2-1 TRBD2 . TRBV27 TGTGCCAGCAGTTTATACCCACGGGGGGTTTCTTTTTACAATGAGCAGTTCTTC CASSLYPRGVSFYNEQFF
TRBJ2-4 . . TRBV24-1 TGTGCCACCAGTGAGACGGACAGCGATTTAGCCAAAAACATTCAGTACTTC CATSETDSDLAKNIQYF
TRBJ2-6 . . TRBV2 TGTGCCAGCAGTGAAGCCGCTGGGGCCAACGTCCTGACTTTC CASSEAAGANVLTF
TRBJ2-7 . . TRBV6-1 TGTGCCAGCAGTGTAACCTCTAGCGCATATGGGGCCGAGCAGTACTTC CASSVTSSAYGAEQYF
TRBJ2-7 TRBD1 . TRBV24-1 TGTGCCACCAGTGATTGGACAGGGGATTCTTACGAGCAGTACTTC CATSDWTGDSYEQYF
TRBJ1-1 TRBD1 . TRBV7-2 TGTGCCAGCAGCATCGGGACAGGGGGAGGAGGCACTGAAGCTTTCTTT CASSIGTGGGGTEAFF
TRBJ1-1 TRBD1 . TRBV11-2 TGTGCCAGCAGCTTGGGGACAGGGGGGCCTAATGCTGAAGCTTTCTTT CASSLGTGGPNAEAFF
TRBJ1-5 . . TRBV5-6 TGTGCCAGCAGCTGGGGGCAGGGCCGTAATCAGCCCCAGCATTTT CASSWGQGRNQPQHF
TRBJ1-3 TRBD1 . TRBV4-3 TGCGCCAGCAGCCAAGAGGGGACAGGGATCTCTGGAAACACCATATATTTT CASSQEGTGISGNTIYF
TRBJ2-7 . . TRBV6-5 TGTGCCAGCAGTTCCGGATGGGGCGCGGGAACCTACGAGCAGTACTTC CASSSGWGAGTYEQYF
TRBJ2-7 . . TRBV29-1 TGCAGCGCGGGGCGGAGCTCCTACGAGCAGTACTTC CSAGRSSYEQYF
TRBJ2-3 . . TRBV19 TGTGCCAGTAGTACGTCGTCAGCGCAGTATTTT CASSTSSAQYF
TRBJ2-6 . . TRBV3-1/TRBV3-2 TGTGCCAGCAGCCAAAATACAGTCTCTGGGGCCAACGTCCTGACTTTC CASSQNTVSGANVLTF
TRBJ1-2 . . TRBV10-3 TGTGCCATCAGTGAGCAGAACTATGGCTACACCTTC CAISEQNYGYTF
TRBJ1-6 TRBD1 . TRBV3-1/TRBV3-2 TGTGCCAGCAGACACAGGGGCCCGAGCTCCTATAATTCACCCCTCCACTTT CASRHRGPSSYNSPLHF
TRBJ1-1 . . TRBV25-1 TGTGCCAGCAGTGAGGTCGCGGTGGGAGGCACTGAAGCTTTCTTT CASSEVAVGGTEAFF
TRBJ2-2 TRBD1 . TRBV24-1 TGTGCCACCGCCGGGACAGTGAACACCGGGGAGCTGTTTTTT CATAGTVNTGELFF
TRBJ1-1 TRBD1 . TRBV6-5 TGTGCCAGCAGTCTACAGGGGAATGAAGCTTTCTTT CASSLQGNEAFF
TRBJ2-1 TRBD2 . TRBV7-8 TGTGCCAGCAGCTTAGCGCAAGGCGGACTAGCGCGGAATGAGCAGTTCTTC CASSLAQGGLARNEQFF
TRBJ2-7 TRBD2 . TRBV7-2 TGTGCCAGCAGCTTAACCTTCTCCGGGGGGGCTGGCGAGCAGTACTTC CASSLTFSGGAGEQYF
TRBJ2-7 TRBD2 . TRBV24-1 TGTGCCACCAGTGACCCTACTAGCGGGAAAGCCTACGAGCAGTACTTC CATSDPTSGKAYEQYF
TRBJ1-5 . . TRBV7-9 TGTGCCAGCAGTCAAAACCAGGGCCAGCCCCAGCATTTT CASSQNQGQPQHF
TRBJ2-5 . . TRBV7-2 TGTGCCAGCAGCTTACCCAGCGGAGTGGTAGAGACCCAGTACTTC CASSLPSGVVETQYF
TRBJ2-2 . . TRBV28 TGTGCCAGCAGTTTGAGGACTGGGGAGCTGTTTTTT CASSLRTGELFF
TRBJ2-2 TRBD2 . TRBV28 TGTGTCACCGGGGGGGTAGCGGGCACCGGGGAGCTGTTTTTT CVTGGVAGTGELFF
TRBJ2-2 TRBD2 . TRBV7-3 TGTGCCAGCAGCCTTCGGTGGGGACTAGCGGGCCCCACCGGGGAGCTGTTTTTT CASSLRWGLAGPTGELFF
TRBJ1-2 TRBD1 . TRBV7-3 TGTGCCAGCAGCGGCTTGGGGACAGTCTATGGCTACACCTTC CASSGLGTVYGYTF
TRBJ2-1 TRBD1 once TRBV3-1/TRBV3-2 TGTGCCAGCAGCCAAGCAGGGGGAGTCAATGAGCAGTTCTTC CASSQAGGVNEQFF
TRBJ2-1 TRBD2 . TRBV15 TGTGCCACCAGCAGAGGACTAGCGGGGTCCTACAATGAGCAGTTCTTC CATSRGLAGSYNEQFF
TRBJ2-3 TRBD2 . TRBV28 TGTGCCAGCAGTTTACTGTCTAGCGGGAGTTTTTCAGATACGCAGTATTTT CASSLLSSGSFSDTQYF
TRBJ1-2 TRBD1 few TRBV6-5 TGTGCCACCCGATCCGGGACAGACTATGGCTACACCTTC CATRSGTDYGYTF
TRBJ1-2 . . TRBV6-5 TGTGCCAGCATTCTCGACAGGGGCTACACCTTC CASILDRGYTF
TRBJ2-7 TRBD2 . TRBV29-1 TGCAGCGTTGAAGGAGGCACTAGCGGCTACGAGCAGTACTTC CSVEGGTSGYEQYF
TRBJ2-5 . . TRBV15 TGTGCCACCAGCAGAGATCGGTCGCGGGGACAAGAGACCCAGTACTTC CATSRDRSRGQETQYF
TRBJ2-5 TRBD2 . TRBV7-3 TGTGCCAGCAGCCGGACTAGCGGGGCGGAGACCCAGTACTTC CASSRTSGAETQYF
TRBJ2-3 . . TRBV5-8 TGTGCCAGCAGCTTTCGACAAAACACAGATACGCAGTATTTT CASSFRQNTDTQYF
TRBJ1-1 TRBD1 . TRBV23-1 TGCGCCAGCAGGACAGGGGGCTTCACTGAAGCTTTCTTT CASRTGGFTEAFF
TRBJ1-1 . . TRBV3-1/TRBV3-2 TGTGCCAGCAGCCAAGGATCAGGGATCGCTGAAGCTTTCTTT CASSQGSGIAEAFF
TRBJ1-5 TRBD1 . TRBV19 TGTGCCAGTAGTATAGGGACAGGGGGAGATACCAGCAATCAGCCCCAGCATTTT CASSIGTGGDTSNQPQHF
TRBJ2-5 TRBD1 . TRBV7-2 TGTGCCAGCAGCTTCGCGGTCAGGGGGCTAGAGACCCAGTACTTC CASSFAVRGLETQYF
TRBJ2-7 TRBD1 . TRBV19 TGTGCCAGTCAGCGGGACAGGGGCGACGAGCAGTACTTC CASQRDRGDEQYF
TRBJ1-4 . . TRBV7-9 TGTGCCAGGAGGTTCATAGAGGCAGCATGGATTAATGAAAAACTGTTTTTT CARRFIEAAWINEKLFF
TRBJ1-5 . . TRBV7-8 TGTGCCAGCAGCTTGGCACAGGGCAATAGCAATCAGCCCCAGCATTTT CASSLAQGNSNQPQHF
TRBJ2-1 . few TRBV2 TGTGCCAGCAGTGGGACAGATACGAGCTCCTACAATGAGCAGTTCTTC CASSGTDTSSYNEQFF
TRBJ2-3 TRBD2 . TRBV5-1 TGCGCCAGCAGCTTGACGGGAGGCTCGCTCTCTCCAGATACGCAGTATTTT CASSLTGGSLSPDTQYF